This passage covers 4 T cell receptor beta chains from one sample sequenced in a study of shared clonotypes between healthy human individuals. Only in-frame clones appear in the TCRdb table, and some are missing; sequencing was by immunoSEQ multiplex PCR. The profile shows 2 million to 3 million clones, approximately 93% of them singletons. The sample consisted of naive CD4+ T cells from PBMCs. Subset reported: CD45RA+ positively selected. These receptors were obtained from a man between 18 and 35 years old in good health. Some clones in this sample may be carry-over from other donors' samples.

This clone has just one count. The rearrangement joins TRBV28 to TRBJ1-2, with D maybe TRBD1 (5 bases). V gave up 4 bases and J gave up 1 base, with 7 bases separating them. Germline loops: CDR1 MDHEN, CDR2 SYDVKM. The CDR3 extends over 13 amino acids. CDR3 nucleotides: TGTGCCAGCAGTTCGACAGATAACTATGGCTACACCTTC. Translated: CASSSTDNYGYTF.

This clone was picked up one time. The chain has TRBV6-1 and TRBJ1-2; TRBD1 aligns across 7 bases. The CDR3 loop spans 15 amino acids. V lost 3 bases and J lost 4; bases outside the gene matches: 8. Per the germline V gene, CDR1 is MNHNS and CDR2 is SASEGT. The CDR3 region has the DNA TGTGCCAGCAGTGACCGACAGGGAGCCTCCTATGGCTACACCTTC. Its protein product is CASSDRQGASYGYTF.

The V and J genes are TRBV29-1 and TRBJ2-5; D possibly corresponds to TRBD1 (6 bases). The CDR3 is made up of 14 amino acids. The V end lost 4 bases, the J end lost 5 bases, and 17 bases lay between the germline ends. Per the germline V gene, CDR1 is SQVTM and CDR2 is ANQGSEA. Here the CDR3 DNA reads TGCAGCGTTGTACAGGGTTCAGGTTTCGAGACCCAGTACTTC. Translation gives CSVVQGSGFETQYF.

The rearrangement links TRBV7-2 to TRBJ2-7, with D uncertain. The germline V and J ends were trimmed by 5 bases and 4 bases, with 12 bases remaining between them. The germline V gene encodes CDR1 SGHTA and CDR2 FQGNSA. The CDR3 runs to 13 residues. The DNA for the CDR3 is TGTGCCAGCAGCCCTCGCCAGCTATACGAGCAGTACTTC. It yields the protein CASSPRQLYEQYF.